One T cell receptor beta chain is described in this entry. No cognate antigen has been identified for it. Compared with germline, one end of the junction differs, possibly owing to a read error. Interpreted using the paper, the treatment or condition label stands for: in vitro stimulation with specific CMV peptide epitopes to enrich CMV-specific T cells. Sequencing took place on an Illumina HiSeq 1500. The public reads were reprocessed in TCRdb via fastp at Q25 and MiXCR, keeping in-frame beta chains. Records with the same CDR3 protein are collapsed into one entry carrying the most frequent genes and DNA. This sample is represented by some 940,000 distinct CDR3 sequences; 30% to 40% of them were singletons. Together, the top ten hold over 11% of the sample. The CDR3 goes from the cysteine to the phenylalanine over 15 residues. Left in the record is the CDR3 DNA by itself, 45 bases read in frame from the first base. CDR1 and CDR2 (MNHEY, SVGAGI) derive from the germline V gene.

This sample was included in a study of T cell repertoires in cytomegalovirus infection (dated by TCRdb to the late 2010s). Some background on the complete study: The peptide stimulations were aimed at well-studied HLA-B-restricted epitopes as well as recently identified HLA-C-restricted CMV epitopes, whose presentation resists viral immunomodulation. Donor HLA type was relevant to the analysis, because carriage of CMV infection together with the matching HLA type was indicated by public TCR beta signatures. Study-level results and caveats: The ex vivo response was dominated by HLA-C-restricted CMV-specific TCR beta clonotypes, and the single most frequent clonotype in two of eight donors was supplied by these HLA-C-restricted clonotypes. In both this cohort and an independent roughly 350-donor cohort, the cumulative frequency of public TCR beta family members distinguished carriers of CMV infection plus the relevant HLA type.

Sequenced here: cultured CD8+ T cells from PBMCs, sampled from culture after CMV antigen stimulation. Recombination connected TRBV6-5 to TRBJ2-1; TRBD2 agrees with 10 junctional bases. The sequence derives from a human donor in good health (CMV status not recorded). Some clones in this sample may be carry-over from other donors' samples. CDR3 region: CTSSSSGGVSNEQFF. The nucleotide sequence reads TGTACCAGCAGTTCAAGCGGGGGGGTATCCAATGAGCAGTTCTTC.